The entry below describes one T cell receptor (beta chain). Its antigen is currently unknown. TCRdb itself ran the PCR reads through MiXCR, one entry per CDR3 protein. The table lists about 630,000 distinct CDR3 sequences, about 25% of them singletons. The source of the sample is a study of molecular identifiers for immune sequencing clone quantification. Whole-study results and caveats: Over 99% of effector molecules, yet under 1% of naive-cell molecules, were held by clones above 20 RNA copies. Molecules of identical TCR sharing a barcode could underestimate highly expanded clone sizes.

Isolation of naive CD8 T cells was achieved by sorting on a CD8+CD4-CCR7+CD45RA+ phenotype. The CDR3 runs to 15 residues. Trimming cost V 6 bases and J 1 base; bases outside gene matches: 8. CDR1 MDHEN and CDR2 SYDVKM come from the germline V gene. Sequenced sample: naive CD8+ T cells from blood, with Jurkat cell RNA spiked in. Subset here: FACS-sorted CD8+CD4-CCR7+CD45RA+ naive T cells. The V and J genes are TRBV28 and TRBJ2-5, with 7 bases identical to TRBD2. This TCR came from a human donor in good health. Some libraries in this study had Jurkat cell RNA spiked in. The CDR3 nucleotides are TGTGCCAGCAGCCAACGGGGGGTGGGCCAAGAGACCCAGTACTTC. Translating gives CASSQRGVGQETQYF.